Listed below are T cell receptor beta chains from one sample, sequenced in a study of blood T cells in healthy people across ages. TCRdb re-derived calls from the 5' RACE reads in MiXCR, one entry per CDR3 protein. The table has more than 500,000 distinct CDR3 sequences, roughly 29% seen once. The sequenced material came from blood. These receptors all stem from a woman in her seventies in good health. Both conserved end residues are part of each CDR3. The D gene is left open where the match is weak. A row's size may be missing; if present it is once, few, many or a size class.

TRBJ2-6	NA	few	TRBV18	CASSPPNSGADVLTF	TGTGCCAGCTCACCACCGAATTCTGGGGCCGACGTCCTGACTTTC
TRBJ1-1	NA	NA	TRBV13	CASSPPLVTEAFF	TGTGCCAGCAGCCCACCCCTGGTCACTGAAGCTTTCTTT
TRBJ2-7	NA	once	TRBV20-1	CSAIWRALSYEQYF	TGCAGTGCTATCTGGCGGGCCCTCTCCTACGAGCAGTACTTC
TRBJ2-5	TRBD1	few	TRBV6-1	CASSGQVETQYF	TGTGCCAGCAGCGGACAGGTGGAGACCCAGTACTTC
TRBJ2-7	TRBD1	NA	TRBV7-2	CASSFPQGARSSYEQYF	TGTGCCAGCAGCTTCCCACAGGGGGCTAGGAGCTCCTACGAGCAGTACTTC
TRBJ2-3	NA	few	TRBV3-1	CASSQCRPALSTDTQYF	TGTGCCAGCAGCCAATGCCGCCCGGCGCTTTCCACAGATACGCAGTATTTT
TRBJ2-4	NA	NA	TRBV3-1	CASSQWGAKNIQYF	TGTGCCAGCAGCCAATGGGGAGCCAAAAACATTCAGTACTTC
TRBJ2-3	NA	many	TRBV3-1	CASSQSDTQYF	TGTGCCAGCAGCCAGTCAGATACGCAGTATTTT
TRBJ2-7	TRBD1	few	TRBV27	CASSLDRVFREQYF	TGTGCCAGCAGTTTAGACAGGGTGTTTCGCGAGCAGTACTTC
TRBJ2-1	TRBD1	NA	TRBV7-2	CASTRDSSYNEQFF	TGTGCCAGCACCCGGGACAGTTCCTACAATGAGCAGTTCTTC
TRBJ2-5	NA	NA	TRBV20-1	CSAARNPAETQYF	TGCAGTGCTGCGCGAAACCCGGCAGAGACCCAGTACTTC
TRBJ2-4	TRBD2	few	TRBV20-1	CSARDVIAGAKNIQYF	TGCAGTGCTAGAGATGTGATAGCGGGGGCCAAAAACATTCAGTACTTC
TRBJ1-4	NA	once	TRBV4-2	CASSQVIQGTNEKLFF	TGTGCCAGCAGCCAAGTTATCCAGGGGACTAATGAAAAACTGTTTTTT
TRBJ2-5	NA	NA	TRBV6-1	CASSEAVREYQETQYF	TGTGCCAGCAGTGAAGCCGTACGGGAGTACCAAGAGACCCAGTACTTC
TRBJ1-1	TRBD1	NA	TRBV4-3	CASSQELTTGTGRTEAFF	TGCGCCAGCAGCCAAGAATTGACAACCGGGACAGGGCGAACTGAAGCTTTCTTT
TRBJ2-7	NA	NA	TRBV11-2	CASSDGRRTYEQYF	TGTGCCAGCAGCGATGGACGGAGAACCTACGAGCAGTACTTC
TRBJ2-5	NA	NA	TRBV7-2	CASSTATVQETQYF	TGTGCCAGCAGCACGGCGACAGTACAAGAGACCCAGTACTTC
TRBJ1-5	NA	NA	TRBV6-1	CASSRQPNSNQPQHF	TGTGCCAGCAGCAGACAGCCTAATAGCAATCAGCCCCAGCATTTT
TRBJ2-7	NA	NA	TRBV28	CASRHDHKPYEQYF	TGTGCCAGCAGGCACGACCACAAGCCCTACGAGCAGTACTTC
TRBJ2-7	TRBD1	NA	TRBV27	CASSLRGGVSSYEQYF	TGTGCCAGCAGTTTACGAGGGGGCGTCTCTTCCTACGAGCAGTACTTC
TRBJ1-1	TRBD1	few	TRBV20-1	CSARDSRRTGGKNTEAFF	TGCAGTGCTAGAGATTCTCGAAGGACAGGGGGCAAGAACACTGAAGCTTTCTTT
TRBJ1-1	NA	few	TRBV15	CATSRDQPPEAFF	TGTGCCACCAGCAGAGATCAACCGCCAGAAGCTTTCTTT
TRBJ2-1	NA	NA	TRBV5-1	CASSLGVSIYNEQFF	TGCGCCAGCAGCTTGGGAGTAAGCATCTACAATGAGCAGTTCTTC
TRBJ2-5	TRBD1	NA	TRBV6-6	CASSRGSTGGRETQYF	TGTGCCAGCAGTCGAGGGAGTACAGGGGGCAGAGAGACCCAGTACTTC
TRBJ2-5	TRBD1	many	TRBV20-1	CSAKTGGGETQYF	TGCAGTGCTAAAACAGGGGGCGGGGAGACCCAGTACTTC
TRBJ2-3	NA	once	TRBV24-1	CATSDKTVFGDTQYF	TGTGCCACCAGTGATAAGACAGTTTTTGGAGATACGCAGTATTTT
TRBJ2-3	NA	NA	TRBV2	CASSDVTDTQYF	TGTGCCAGCAGTGATGTTACAGATACGCAGTATTTT
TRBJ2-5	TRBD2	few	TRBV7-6	CASSLAASGTVTQETQYF	TGTGCCAGCAGCTTAGCGGCTAGCGGAACAGTGACACAAGAGACCCAGTACTTC
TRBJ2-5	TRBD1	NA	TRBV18	CASSPTGQGGREQYF	TGTGCCAGCTCACCTACCGGACAGGGAGGTCGGGAGCAGTACTTC
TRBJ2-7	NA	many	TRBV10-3	CAISEQGPYEQYF	TGTGCCATCAGTGAGCAAGGACCCTACGAGCAGTACTTC
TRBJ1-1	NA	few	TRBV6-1	CASISRDTLSNTEAFF	TGTGCCAGCATCTCTCGGGACACTTTATCGAACACTGAAGCTTTCTTT
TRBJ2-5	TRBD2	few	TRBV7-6	CASSFNPPPLAGGRETQYF	TGTGCCAGCAGCTTTAACCCTCCGCCCTTAGCGGGGGGGCGGGAGACCCAGTACTTC
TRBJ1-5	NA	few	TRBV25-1	CASIPGVGRPQHF	TGTGCCAGCATTCCAGGGGTTGGTCGGCCCCAGCATTTT
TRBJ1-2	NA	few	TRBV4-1	CASSRDPGPGGYGYTF	TGCGCCAGCAGCCGGGATCCCGGACCTGGAGGGTATGGCTACACCTTC
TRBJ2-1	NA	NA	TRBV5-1	CASSLDREQFF	TGCGCCAGCAGCTTGGACCGGGAGCAGTTCTTC
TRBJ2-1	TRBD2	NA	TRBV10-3	CAISDRSGGSGNEQFF	TGTGCCATCAGTGATCGAAGCGGGGGGTCTGGAAATGAGCAGTTCTTC
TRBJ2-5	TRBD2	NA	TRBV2	CASSATLGGETQYF	TGTGCCAGCAGTGCCACCCTGGGAGGGGAGACCCAGTACTTC
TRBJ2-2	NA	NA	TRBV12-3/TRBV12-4	CASSLRVLAGELFF	TGTGCCAGCAGTCTCCGGGTCCTGGCCGGGGAGCTGTTTTTT
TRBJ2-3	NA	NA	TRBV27	CASSLSPGILGGTDTQYF	TGTGCCAGCAGTTTATCACCCGGCATCTTGGGGGGCACAGATACGCAGTATTTT
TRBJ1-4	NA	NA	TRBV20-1	CSAPQAADINEKLFF	TGCAGTGCTCCCCAGGCGGCCGATATCAATGAAAAACTGTTTTTT